One T cell receptor (beta chain) is described in this entry. An end of the junction differs from the germline gene, which may be a read error. Vbeta (60) and Jbeta (13) primers were used in the PCR. Profiling relied on immunoSEQ multiplex PCR, and the TCRdb table lists in-frame clones only, not all of them. The data hold 150,000 to 200,000 clones, with approximately 86% observed a single time. The data derive from a study of cytomegalovirus exposure and HLA in healthy donors. At the level of the study: For the approximately 400 genotyped donors, over 80% fell within the Caucasian-associated ancestry cluster.

Per the germline V gene, CDR1 is SSHAT and CDR2 is FNYEAQ (reference sequence). CDR3 size: 13 residues. The rearrangement joins TRBV7-7 to TRBJ2-2; the D gene is possibly TRBD1 (6 bases). This clonotype originated in a woman aged 18 to 35 in good health and CMV-seronegative. The source material was PBMCs. This CDR3 reads CASSWDIDGELFF. The CDR3 DNA reads TGTGCTAGCAGCTGGGACATTGACGGGGAGCTGTTTTTT.